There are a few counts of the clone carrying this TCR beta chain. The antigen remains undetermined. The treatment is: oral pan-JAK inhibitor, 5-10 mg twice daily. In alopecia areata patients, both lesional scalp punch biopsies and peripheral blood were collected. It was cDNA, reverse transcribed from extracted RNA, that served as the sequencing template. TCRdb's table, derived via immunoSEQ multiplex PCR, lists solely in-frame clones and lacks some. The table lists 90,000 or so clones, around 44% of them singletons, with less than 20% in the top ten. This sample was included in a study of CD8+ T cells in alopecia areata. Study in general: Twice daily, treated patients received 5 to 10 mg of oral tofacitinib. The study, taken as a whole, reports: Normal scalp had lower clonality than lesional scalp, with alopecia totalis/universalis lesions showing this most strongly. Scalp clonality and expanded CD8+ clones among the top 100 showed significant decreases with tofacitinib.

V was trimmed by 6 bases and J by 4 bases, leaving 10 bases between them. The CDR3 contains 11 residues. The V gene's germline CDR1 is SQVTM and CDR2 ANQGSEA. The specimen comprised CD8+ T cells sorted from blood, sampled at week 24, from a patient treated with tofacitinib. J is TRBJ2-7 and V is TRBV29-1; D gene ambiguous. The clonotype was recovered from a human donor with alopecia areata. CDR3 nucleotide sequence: TGCAGCGTCACGGAGCAGTACGAGCAGTACTTC. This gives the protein CSVTEQYEQYF.